Sequencing of this T cell receptor beta chain was carried out in a study of T-cell reconstitution after alpha-beta-depleted transplantation in children (dated by TCRdb to about 2016). Notes on the research overall: The study quantitatively tracked T-cell immune reconstitution after TCRalphabeta/CD19-depleted allogeneic hematopoietic cell transplantation in children using TCR repertoire profiling.

The protocol used for the library was PCR. Instrument used: Illumina HiSeq 2500. Molecular barcoding was employed in the preparation of TCR libraries, with unique molecular identifiers being used to normalize TCRbeta repertoire quantification. TCRdb reworked the public reads: Q25 trimming with fastp, MiXCR clone assembly, productive beta chains retained. Every entry covers one CDR3 protein and lists the most common genes and DNA from its rows. The sample table lists fewer than 750,000 distinct CDR3 sequences, around 23% of them with a count of one. The ten top clones hold 14% of the sample. CDR1 and CDR2 were assigned from the germline V gene as MNHEY and SVGEGT. Its CDR3 holds 15 amino acids, cysteine through phenylalanine. Just the 45-base CDR3 DNA is kept, in frame starting at base 1. Ends trimmed: V by 6 bases, J by 10 bases; bases unmatched to a gene: 16. This clonotype was counted between two and nine times. Its antigen is not yet known. Per-base quality was not reported, and no clone a single base away is much larger than it.

The treatment or condition label for this specimen denotes: allogeneic hematopoietic cell transplantation with graft depleted of TCRalphabeta T cells and CD19 B cells. TCRalphabeta/CD19-depleted allogeneic hematopoietic cell grafts were given to the transplant recipients, all of whom were children. The paper's findings and limits, for the study overall: Over subsequent months, a decline in hyperexpanded clone frequencies was noted, and after one year, T-cell counts and TCRbeta diversity were mostly ascribed to newly produced T cells. About two months after transplant, the apparently early recovery of alphabetaT-cell counts reportedly depended on just several hundred clones that had expanded rapidly and came from non-depleted graft cells. The high TCRbeta diversity at day 60 in some patients was ascribed to recipient T cells and intrathymic progenitors that had survived conditioning.

The specimen comprised PBMCs, mostly from graft donor cells, sampled 360 days after TCRalphabeta/CD19-depleted stem cell transplant. This sequence uses TRBV6-2 or TRBV6-3 and TRBJ2-3, with TRBD1 matching 7 junction bases. This TCR derives from a boy younger than two who had a stem cell transplant for acute myeloid leukemia, so the T cells may come from the graft donor. The DNA sequence is given as TGTGCCAGCAGCTTAAACCCGGACAGGACCGAGTCGCAGTATTTT. It specifies CASSLNPDRTESQYF.